These 16 T cell receptor beta chains were all obtained from the same sample, sequenced in a study of T cell responses to AZD1222 COVID-19 vaccine (dated by TCRdb to the early 2020s). The label giving this sample's time point can be read as: baseline before first vaccination. Preparation of the library involved the immunoSEQ multiplex PCR assay. As stored in TCRdb, this immuneACCESS dataset retains in-frame rearrangements with V and J assigned. A fraction of the clones does not appear; measured against another copy, unresolved V genes explain less than half of the discrepancy, and the remainder lacks a known reason. The sample table lists more than 30,000 clones, roughly nine tenths of them with a count of one. Roughly 42% of the sample rests with the top ten. Sample: peripheral blood, taken on day 0 of AZD1222 vaccination. These receptor sequences come from an adult in good health.

The V gene is TRBV12-5, the J gene TRBJ2-3; 8 nucleotides agree with TRBD1. Trimming took 6 bases from V and 5 from J; bases not matched to a gene: 7. The CDR3 loop spans 14 amino acids. Germline V lookup: CDR1 LGHNT, CDR2 FRNRAP. This chain's CDR3 is CASGSGGAGDTQYF. In DNA form, the CDR3 reads TGTGCTAGTGGGTCAGGGGGCGCGGGAGATACGCAGTATTTT.

The CDR3 spells CASSVDSRVRGNTIYF. CDR3 nucleotides: TGTGCCAGCAGCGTTGATTCCAGGGTCCGCGGAAACACCATATATTTT. The genes are TRBV5-4 and TRBJ1-3; TRBD1 is a possible D gene (5 bases). Trimming stripped 4 bases from V and 4 bases from J, with 18 bases between. This CDR3 is built from 16 residues. Germline loops: CDR1 SGHNT, CDR2 YYREEE (reference sequence).

V is TRBV7-2 and J is TRBJ2-7; D possibly matches TRBD1 or TRBD2 (5 bases each). This CDR3 has 15 amino acids. Germline V gene data show CDR1 as SGHTA and CDR2 as FQGNSA. Trimming removed 3 bases at V and 1 base at J, with 13 bases between. CDR3 sequence reads: CASSFSGRGSYEQYF. In DNA form, the CDR3 reads TGTGCCAGCAGCTTCTCGGGACGTGGTTCCTACGAGCAGTACTTC.

The rearrangement uses TRBV30 and TRBJ1-3; D is unresolved. CDR3 length equals 14 residues. V lost 3 bases, J lost 0 bases, and 9 bases lay in between. Germline V gene sequence: CDR1 GTSNPN, CDR2 SVGIG (reference sequence). DNA of the CDR3: TGTGCCTGGAGGGGCAGCAACTCTGGAAACACCATATATTTT. It encodes CAWRGSNSGNTIYF.

The chain joins TRBV27 to TRBJ2-5, with D possibly TRBD2 on 5 matching bases. From germline, CDR1 is MNHEY and CDR2 SMNVEV (reference sequence). V was shortened by 6 bases and J by 3 bases, with 11 bases between the two germline ends. This CDR3 comprises 13 residues. In DNA, the CDR3 is TGTGCCAGCAGGGGGTGGGGAGAAGAGACCCAGTACTTC. Translation gives CASRGWGEETQYF.

This sequence joins TRBV6-6 and TRBJ1-5; TRBD1 aligns across 9 bases. From germline, CDR1 is MNHNY and CDR2 SVGAGI (reference sequence). This CDR3 spans 15 amino acids. V shed 6 bases, J shed 6 bases, and the junction held 9 bases outside the gene matches. CDR3 residues: CASRTPGQGTQPQHF. The CDR3 DNA reads as TGTGCCAGCAGGACCCCGGGACAGGGAACTCAGCCCCAGCATTTT.

The chain carries TRBV5-1 and TRBJ1-4; no firm D call. Germline V CDR1 and CDR2: SGHRS, YFSETQ. Trimming left V 1 base short and J 3 bases short, with 16 bases between. This CDR3 comprises 17 residues. The CDR3 nucleotides read TGCGCCAGCAGCTTGCCGCCAGGCGGGGAAGCTAATGAAAAACTGTTTTTT. Protein product: CASSLPPGGEANEKLFF.

This sequence joins TRBV19 and TRBJ2-2, with 9 bases aligning to TRBD2. The junction had 11 bases not matched to a gene; V was cut back by 1 base and J by 5 bases. The CDR3 length is 18 residues. Germline V gene sequence: CDR1 LNHDA, CDR2 SQIVND (reference sequence). The CDR3 protein is CASSIAHIAGAGTGELFF. The CDR3 DNA reads TGTGCCAGTAGTATAGCACACATAGCGGGGGCGGGGACCGGGGAGCTGTTTTTT.

The genes are TRBV9 and TRBJ2-2, with 13 bases fitting TRBD2. Germline CDR1 and CDR2: SGDLS and YYNGEE. Trimming at V came to 0 bases and at J to 0 bases, leaving 2 bases not matched to a gene. This CDR3 contains 18 residues. The CDR3 DNA is TGTGCCAGCAGCGTAGGGGGGACTAGCGGGACGAACACCGGGGAGCTGTTTTTT. Its translation is CASSVGGTSGTNTGELFF.

The chain is built from TRBV5-5 and TRBJ2-3, with D maybe TRBD2 (5 bases). Trimming stripped 0 bases from V and 13 bases from J, with 21 bases between. The CDR3 extends over 15 amino acids. Germline V gives CDR1 SGHKS, CDR2 YYEKEE (reference sequence). The CDR3 here is CASSLADQRGAKEYF. The DNA for the CDR3 is TGTGCCAGCAGCTTGGCCGATCAACGGGGAGCCAAGGAGTATTTT.

CDR3 loop: CASSLSGAATEAFF. The CDR3 nucleotides are TGCGCCAGCAGCTTATCGGGGGCGGCCACTGAAGCTTTCTTT. J is TRBJ1-1 and V is TRBV5-1; a weak D match, TRBD1 (6 bases). Germline values: CDR1 SGHRS, CDR2 YFSETQ. This CDR3 comprises 14 residues. The germline V and J ends were trimmed by 2 bases and 4 bases, with 12 bases remaining between them.

The chain links TRBV20-1 to TRBJ2-1, with TRBD1 matching over 9 bases. The CDR3 runs 11 residues. Germline CDR1 and CDR2: DFQATT and SNEGSKA (reference sequence). The V and J ends lost 4 bases and 15 bases, in that order; junction bases with no gene match: 7. The CDR3 DNA follows: TGCAGTGCTAAGACAGGGGGGGACGGGTTCTTC. This translates into CSAKTGGDGFF.

J is TRBJ2-2 and V is TRBV27; D is undetermined. The CDR3 extends over 12 amino acids. Trimming removed 5 bases at V and 2 bases at J, with 3 bases between. Germline V lookup: CDR1 MNHEY, CDR2 SMNVEV (reference sequence). In DNA form, the CDR3 reads TGTGCCAGCAGTCCTAACACCGGGGAGCTGTTTTTT. Residues: CASSPNTGELFF.

The rearrangement joins TRBV11-2 to TRBJ1-1; D is perhaps TRBD1 (5 bases). Germline V lookup: CDR1 SGHAT, CDR2 FQNNGV. Deletions cut 1 base from V and 4 bases from J, with 7 bases between. The CDR3 sequence is 13 residues long. DNA of the CDR3: TGTGCCAGCAGCTTAGCCGGGGCCACTGAAGCTTTCTTT. Its protein product is CASSLAGATEAFF.

This chain uses TRBV9 with TRBJ2-1; TRBD2 agrees at 11 bases. The ends lost 1 base at V and 4 bases at J; junction bases unmatched: 7. Germline V gene data show CDR1 as SGDLS and CDR2 as YYNGEE. This CDR3 region has 17 residues. CDR3 DNA: TGTGCCAGCAGCGTAAAAACTAGCGGGGGCCCTTACAATGAGCAGTTCTTC. As protein: CASSVKTSGGPYNEQFF. The complete variable domain, with remaining parts taken from reference TRBV9 and TRBJ2-1, reads DSGVTQTPKHLITATGQRVTLRCSPRSGDLSVYWYQQSLDQGLQFLIQYYNGEERAKGNILERFSAQQFPDLHSELNLSSLELGDSALYFCASSVKTSGGPYNEQFFGPGTRLTVL.

The chain is built from TRBV7-8 and TRBJ1-5; D unresolved. CDR1 is SGHVS, CDR2 FQNEAQ, per germline. The CDR3 is 15 residues long. Trimming cost V 5 bases and J 2 bases, with 13 bases left between them. The CDR3 here is CASSPSDGGNQPQHF. For the CDR3, the DNA is TGTGCCAGCAGCCCCTCCGACGGAGGCAATCAGCCCCAGCATTTT.